This is a list of T cell receptor beta chains from one sample in a study of control samples from healthy donors and cancer patients. Clones were read by immunoSEQ multiplex PCR, and TCRdb kept only the in-frame ones, dropping some. The sample shows about 81,000 clones, over 90% of them seen only once. The sequencing sample was made of blood. These receptors were obtained from a woman younger than 35 in good health. The CDR3 runs from the conserved cysteine through the conserved F or W. The D gene is left open where the match is weak. For some rows the clone size is stated as once, few or many, or as a class when expanded; others skip it.

d_gene	v_gene	j_gene	abundance	CDR3aa	CDR3nt
TRBD2	TRBV15	TRBJ2-1	-	CATSSRSGGRAYNEQFF	TGTGCCACCAGCTCCCGTTCGGGCGGGAGAGCCTACAATGAGCAGTTCTTC
-	TRBV4-1	TRBJ2-7	-	CASSHQTGGYEQYF	TGCGCCAGCAGCCACCAAACTGGCGGGTACGAGCAGTACTTC
TRBD1	TRBV9	TRBJ1-3	-	CASSVGRDRVVSGNTIYF	TGTGCCAGCAGCGTAGGCCGGGACAGGGTTGTAAGTGGAAACACCATATATTTT
-	TRBV5-1	TRBJ1-6	-	CASSGEANNSPLHF	TGCGCCAGCTCCGGGGAGGCTAATAATTCACCCCTCCACTTT
-	TRBV15	TRBJ2-3	-	CATSRDRGRPGGTQYF	TGTGCCACCAGCAGAGATCGGGGCCGCCCTGGGGGTACGCAGTATTTT
-	TRBV10-3	TRBJ1-1	-	CAISREDRDEAFF	TGTGCCATCAGCCGGGAGGACAGAGATGAAGCTTTCTTT
-	TRBV20-1	TRBJ2-3	-	CSAVWVTQYF	TGCAGTGCCGTGTGGGTTACGCAGTATTTT
TRBD2	TRBV27	TRBJ2-2	once	CASSLRGAGGRTGELFF	TGTGCCAGCAGTTTACGAGGAGCGGGAGGGCGCACCGGGGAGCTGTTTTTT
TRBD1	TRBV10-3	TRBJ2-1	-	CAIRTGLGEQFF	TGTGCCATCAGGACAGGGTTGGGTGAGCAGTTCTTC
-	TRBV27	TRBJ1-3	-	CASSLWDSGNTIYF	TGTGCCAGCAGTTTATGGGACTCTGGAAACACCATATATTTT
-	TRBV10-2	TRBJ2-7	-	CASSESLGRAREQYF	TGCGCCAGCAGTGAGTCGCTGGGCAGGGCTAGGGAGCAGTACTTC
-	TRBV6-6	TRBJ1-1	-	CASTERIGMNTEAFF	TGTGCCAGCACCGAACGGATTGGGATGAACACTGAAGCTTTCTTT
-	TRBV19	TRBJ1-1	-	CASSIVAGMNTEAFF	TGTGCCAGTAGTATAGTAGCGGGGATGAACACTGAAGCTTTCTTT
-	TRBV6-4	TRBJ2-3	few	CASSPRSEGGTQYF	TGTGCCAGCAGTCCCCGGAGCGAGGGGGGTACGCAGTATTTT
-	TRBV15	TRBJ1-2	-	CATSREQGVYGYTF	TGTGCCACCAGCAGAGAACAGGGAGTCTATGGCTACACCTTC
-	TRBV28	TRBJ1-5	-	CASSLFAQGGSQPQHF	TGTGCCAGCAGTTTATTTGCTCAGGGCGGATCTCAGCCCCAGCATTTT
-	TRBV11-2	TRBJ1-1	-	CASSSPRSFGGTFF	TGTGCCAGCAGCTCTCCAAGGTCCTTCGGGGGGACTTTCTTT
TRBD1	TRBV11-3	TRBJ2-2	-	CASSKGDRTTGELFF	TGTGCCAGCAGTAAAGGGGACAGAACCACCGGGGAGCTGTTTTTT
TRBD2	TRBV5-6	TRBJ2-1	-	CASSLGLAGASYNEQFF	TGTGCCAGCAGCTTGGGGTTAGCGGGGGCCTCCTACAATGAGCAGTTCTTC
-	TRBV6-1	TRBJ2-7	once	CASSEALGRGKKYEQYF	TGTGCCAGCAGTGAAGCGCTTGGCAGGGGAAAAAAGTACGAGCAGTACTTC
TRBD1	TRBV28	TRBJ1-2	-	CASNEIRTGSYGYTF	TGTGCCAGCAACGAAATCAGGACAGGGTCCTATGGCTACACCTTC
-	TRBV4-3	TRBJ2-7	-	CASSQDLRGESYEQYF	TGCGCCAGCAGCCAAGACCTCCGGGGCGAATCCTACGAGCAGTACTTC
-	TRBV19	TRBJ2-7	-	CASSIQGYEQYF	TGTGCCAGTAGTATTCAGGGCTACGAGCAGTACTTC
-	TRBV7-9	TRBJ2-5	few	CASEGGLETQYF	TGTGCCAGCGAGGGGGGGTTGGAGACCCAGTACTTC
TRBD1	TRBV5-1	TRBJ2-1	-	CASRRQGAASTIDYNEQFF	TGCGCCAGCAGACGACAGGGGGCGGCATCTACCATAGACTACAATGAGCAGTTCTTC
-	TRBV15	TRBJ1-1	once	CATSRRGTEELAFF	TGTGCCACCAGCAGACGCGGGACGGAGGAACTCGCTTTCTTT
-	TRBV4-1	TRBJ1-1	-	CASTLGGASTEAFF	TGCGCCAGCACTCTCGGGGGGGCAAGCACTGAAGCTTTCTTT
-	TRBV27	TRBJ1-3	-	CASSLVPGNTIYF	TGTGCCAGCAGTTTAGTGCCTGGAAACACCATATATTTT
-	TRBV6-5	TRBJ1-1	-	CASSRSGPNTEAFF	TGTGCCAGCAGCAGGTCGGGACCGAACACTGAAGCTTTCTTT
TRBD1	TRBV28	TRBJ1-5	-	CASRSQGVSNQPQHF	TGTGCCAGCAGGTCTCAGGGGGTAAGCAATCAGCCCCAGCATTTT
-	TRBV19	TRBJ2-1	-	CASSIVASTYNEQFF	TGTGCCAGTAGTATCGTAGCGTCTACCTACAATGAGCAGTTCTTC
-	TRBV10-2	TRBJ2-1	-	CASSTKGGYNEQFF	TGCGCCAGCAGCACAAAAGGTGGCTACAATGAGCAGTTCTTC
-	TRBV18	TRBJ1-2	-	CASSREGQNYGYTF	TGTGCCAGCTCACGGGAAGGACAGAACTATGGCTACACCTTC
TRBD1	TRBV5-5	TRBJ1-1	-	CASSFGTGGEAFF	TGTGCCAGCAGCTTTGGGACAGGGGGCGAAGCTTTCTTT
TRBD2	TRBV4-1	TRBJ2-1	-	CASSQDGGGIYNEQFF	TGCGCCAGCAGCCAAGATGGCGGGGGGATTTACAATGAGCAGTTCTTC
-	TRBV4-3	TRBJ1-1	once	CASSQVREGLTEAFF	TGCGCCAGCAGCCAAGTGCGAGAGGGCCTAACTGAAGCTTTCTTT
-	TRBV7-9	TRBJ1-1	-	CASSSFIMNTEAFF	TGTGCCAGCAGCTCCTTCATTATGAACACTGAAGCTTTCTTT
-	TRBV20-1	TRBJ2-7	-	CSASAFRQYQYYEQYF	TGCAGTGCTAGTGCGTTTCGGCAGTATCAATACTACGAGCAGTACTTC
-	TRBV7-3	TRBJ2-2	once	CASSLFGGLNTGELFF	TGTGCCAGCAGCTTATTCGGGGGGCTGAACACCGGGGAGCTGTTTTTT
TRBD1	TRBV7-9	TRBJ1-2	once	CASSYTRQGADGYTF	TGTGCCAGCAGCTATACCAGACAGGGGGCGGATGGCTACACCTTC
-	TRBV15	TRBJ1-1	-	CATSRDPALNTEAFF	TGTGCCACCAGCAGAGATCCAGCTCTGAACACTGAAGCTTTCTTT
-	TRBV27	TRBJ1-1	-	CASSLTRAQGLRAFF	TGTGCCAGCAGCCTAACAAGGGCACAGGGTCTTAGAGCTTTCTTT
-	TRBV2	TRBJ1-1	-	CASSERRAVNTEAFF	TGTGCCAGCAGTGAACGACGTGCCGTGAACACTGAAGCTTTCTTT
-	TRBV6-2/TRBV6-3	TRBJ2-2	-	CASSYRAGLNTGELFF	TGTGCCAGCAGTTACCGGGCGGGGCTGAACACCGGGGAGCTGTTTTTT
-	TRBV2	TRBJ1-2	-	CASSGRTAYGYTF	TGTGCCAGCAGTGGGAGAACAGCATATGGCTACACCTTC
-	TRBV4-2	TRBJ2-7	once	CASSRGTASSYEQYF	TGTGCCAGCAGCCGAGGGACTGCAAGCTCCTACGAGCAGTACTTC
TRBD1	TRBV19	TRBJ2-3	-	CASSNQLTGNRLTDTQYF	TGTGCCAGTAGTAATCAATTGACAGGGAACAGACTCACGGATACGCAGTATTTT
-	TRBV11-3	TRBJ1-1	-	CASSRSGTEAFF	TGTGCCAGCAGCAGGTCAGGCACTGAAGCTTTCTTT
TRBD2	TRBV4-3	TRBJ2-7	-	CASSQVSSGRSHEQYF	TGCGCCAGCAGCCAAGTCTCTAGCGGGAGATCCCACGAGCAGTACTTC
-	TRBV24-1	TRBJ2-1	once	CATKDQRAYNEQFF	TGTGCCACCAAGGATCAAAGAGCCTACAATGAGCAGTTCTTC
TRBD1	TRBV5-4	TRBJ1-1	once	CASSYQGEGTEAFF	TGTGCCAGCAGCTACCAGGGGGAAGGCACTGAAGCTTTCTTT
TRBD2	TRBV25-1	TRBJ2-2	few	CASSGIAGENTGELFF	TGTGCCAGCAGTGGAATAGCGGGAGAGAACACCGGGGAGCTGTTTTTT